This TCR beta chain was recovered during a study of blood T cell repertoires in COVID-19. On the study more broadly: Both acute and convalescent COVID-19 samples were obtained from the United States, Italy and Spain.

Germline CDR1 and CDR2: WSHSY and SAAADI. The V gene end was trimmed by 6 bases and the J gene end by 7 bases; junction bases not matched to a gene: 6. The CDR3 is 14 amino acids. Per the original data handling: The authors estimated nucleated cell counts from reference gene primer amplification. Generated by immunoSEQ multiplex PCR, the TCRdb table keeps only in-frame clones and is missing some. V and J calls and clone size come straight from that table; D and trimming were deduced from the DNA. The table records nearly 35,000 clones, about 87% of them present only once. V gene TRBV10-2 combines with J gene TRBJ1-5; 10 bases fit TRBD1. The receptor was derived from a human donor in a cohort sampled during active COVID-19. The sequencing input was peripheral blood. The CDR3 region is CASSPDRGGQPQHF. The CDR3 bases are TGCGCCAGCAGCCCGGACAGGGGGGGGCAGCCCCAGCATTTT.